This T cell receptor (beta chain) was captured by sequencing in a study of cytomegalovirus exposure and HLA in healthy donors. Study background: Of all 400 or so donors who were genotyped, around 79% belonged to the Caucasian-associated ancestry cluster. Notes on the study in general: The authors later found TCR association rates varying by HLA locus, with DRB1 most and HLA-C fewest. TCR beta chains associated with HLA were, in a later analysis, more clonally expanded than equally common others.

Details on this clone: Its matching antigen is unknown.

The primer mix had 60 Vbeta and 13 Jbeta primers. The assay was immunoSEQ multiplex PCR, and TCRdb's table has in-frame clones only and misses some. This sample yields some 130,000 clones, of which about 66% are seen a single time; more than 1.5% belongs to the top ten. Germline lookup yields CDR1 SGHAT and CDR2 FQNNGV. The CDR3 length is 16 residues. Trimming at V came to 4 bases and at J to 8 bases, leaving 13 bases not matched to a gene. The sample consisted of PBMCs. This TCR was sampled from a human donor in good health. The chain is built from TRBV11-2 and TRBJ1-5; 8 bases fit TRBD1. The CDR3 sequence: CASSSSPTGGTEPQHF. The CDR3, as DNA: TGTGCCAGCAGCTCCTCCCCCACAGGGGGGACCGAGCCCCAGCATTTT. Variable domain in full (rest from reference TRBV11-2 and TRBJ1-5): EAGVAQSPRYKIIEKRQSVAFWCNPISGHATLYWYQQILGQGPKLLIQFQNNGVVDDSQLPKDRFSAERLKGVDSTLKIQPAKLEDSAVYLCASSSSPTGGTEPQHFGDGTRLSIL.